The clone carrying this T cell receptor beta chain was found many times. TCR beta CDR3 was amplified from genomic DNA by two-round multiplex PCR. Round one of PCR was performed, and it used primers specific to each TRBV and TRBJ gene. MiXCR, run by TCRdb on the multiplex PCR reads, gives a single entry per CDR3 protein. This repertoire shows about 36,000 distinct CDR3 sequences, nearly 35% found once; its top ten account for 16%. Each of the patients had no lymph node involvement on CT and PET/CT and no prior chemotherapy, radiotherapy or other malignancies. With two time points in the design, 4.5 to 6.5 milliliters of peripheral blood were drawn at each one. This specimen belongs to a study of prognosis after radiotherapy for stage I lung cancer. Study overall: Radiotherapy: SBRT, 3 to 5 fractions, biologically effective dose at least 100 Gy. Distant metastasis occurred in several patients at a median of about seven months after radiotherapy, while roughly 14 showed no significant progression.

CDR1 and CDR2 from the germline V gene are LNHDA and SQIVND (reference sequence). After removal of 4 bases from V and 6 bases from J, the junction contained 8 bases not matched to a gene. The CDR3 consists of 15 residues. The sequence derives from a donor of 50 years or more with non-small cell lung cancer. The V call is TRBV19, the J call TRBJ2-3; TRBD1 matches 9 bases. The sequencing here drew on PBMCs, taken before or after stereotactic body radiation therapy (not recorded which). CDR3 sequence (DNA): TGTGCCAGTAGTAAATTCTTGACAGGGGGGGATACGCAGTATTTT. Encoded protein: CASSKFLTGGDTQYF.